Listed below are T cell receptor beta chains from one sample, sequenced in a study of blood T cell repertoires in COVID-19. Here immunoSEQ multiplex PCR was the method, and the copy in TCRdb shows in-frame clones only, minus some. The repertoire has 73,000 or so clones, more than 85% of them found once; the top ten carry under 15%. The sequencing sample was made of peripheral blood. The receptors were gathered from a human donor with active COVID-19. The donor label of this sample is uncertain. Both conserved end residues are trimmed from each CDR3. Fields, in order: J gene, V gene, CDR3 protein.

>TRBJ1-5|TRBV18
ASSPQGGNQPQH
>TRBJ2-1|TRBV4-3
ASSQVYVSGSLYNEQF
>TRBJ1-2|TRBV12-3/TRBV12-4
ASKGRAYGYT
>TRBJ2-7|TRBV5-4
ASSLQGRGYEQY
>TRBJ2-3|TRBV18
ASSPNSLATDTQY
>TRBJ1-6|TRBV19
ASSRQGVGSPLH
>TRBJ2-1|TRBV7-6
ASRPSGASSYNEQF
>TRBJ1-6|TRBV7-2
ASSPSGSPLH
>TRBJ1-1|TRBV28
ASSLPGQGEAF
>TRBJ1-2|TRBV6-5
ASSWKQGADYGYT
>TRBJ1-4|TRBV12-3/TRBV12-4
ASSPGQGNLF
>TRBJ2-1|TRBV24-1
ATSDSLAGSYNEQF
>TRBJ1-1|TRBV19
ASSTTGDTEAF
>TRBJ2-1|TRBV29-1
SVVPSGRLDNEQF
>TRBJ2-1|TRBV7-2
ASSSQAGGGYEQF
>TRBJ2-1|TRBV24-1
ATSDFDEQF
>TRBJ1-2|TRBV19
ASRTGVPYGYT
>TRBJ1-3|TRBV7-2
ASSPSQGIDGNTIY
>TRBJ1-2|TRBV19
ASSIPRTGVNYGYT
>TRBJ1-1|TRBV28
ASSLSPRGAF
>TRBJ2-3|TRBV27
ASSLRGGGTDTQY
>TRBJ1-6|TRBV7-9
ASSLTTGDNSPLH